Given below is one T cell receptor (beta chain) in context. Its antigen remains unknown. These data are taken from a study of cytomegalovirus exposure and HLA in healthy donors. Study as a whole: The approximately 130 validation repertoires were reported in a later analysis to have been generated on the same platform as the approximately 700 first-cohort repertoires.

Whole-study findings and limits: A subsequent analysis found that TCR clusters from the first cohort also tended to co-occur in the 110 or so validation repertoires, with around 94% of cluster scores above 0. Among TCR sequences, most were rare, though some public TCRs appeared in many donors.

Sequencing used immunoSEQ multiplex PCR; TCRdb keeps in-frame clones, though not all of them. Among 150,000 to 200,000 clones listed, about 90% were seen once. CDR1 is SGHNT and CDR2 is YYREEE in the germline V gene (reference sequence). Trimming pared 0 bases from V and 2 bases from J, leaving 11 bases between. This CDR3 is 15 amino acids long. Sequenced sample: PBMCs. The chain joins TRBV5-4 to TRBJ1-2; D possibly corresponds to TRBD1 (5 bases). The source of this sequence is a woman aged 18-29 years in good health and CMV-seropositive. CDR3 coding DNA: TGTGCCAGCAGCTTGGTGGACACCTCGAACTATGGCTACACCTTC. Its protein product is CASSLVDTSNYGYTF.